This T cell receptor beta chain was sequenced in a study of blood T cells in healthy people across ages. V shed 0 bases and J 5 bases; nucleotides not matched to a gene: 0. Germline CDR1 and CDR2: SQVTM and ANQGSEA. This CDR3 is 12 amino acids long. Study-level findings and limits: Diversity was higher, and naive CD4+ cells more numerous, in long-lived donors than in aged donors.

The second PCR ran roughly 7 to 11 cycles with a sample-barcoded 5' primer and J-beta primers. TCRdb analysed the 5' RACE reads with MiXCR anew, one entry per CDR3 protein. Among about 830,000 distinct CDR3 sequences listed, around two thirds were seen once. Note on this clonotype: Its cognate antigen is unknown.

The chain employs TRBV29-1 and TRBJ2-5; 7 positions agree with TRBD2. The sequence was collected from a man aged 25-45 years in good health. The sample was blood. The CDR3 protein is CSVEDGGETQYF. The CDR3 DNA reads TGCAGCGTTGAAGACGGGGGGGAGACCCAGTACTTC.